This entry features one T cell receptor beta chain sequence. Treatment indicated: oral pan-JAK inhibitor, 5-10 mg twice daily. This entry belongs to a study of CD8+ T cells in alopecia areata. Extracted RNA was reverse transcribed, and the resulting cDNA served as sequencing template. Here immunoSEQ multiplex PCR was the method, and the copy in TCRdb shows in-frame clones only, minus some. Of fewer than 250,000 clones in the sample, 35% to 40% are singletons; the top ten hold 0.45% to 0.55%. The V gene's germline CDR1 is SGHRS and CDR2 YFSETQ. Trimming took 0 bases from V and 8 from J, leaving 9 bases between them. This CDR3 has 13 amino acids.

This receptor was obtained from a human donor with alopecia areata. The rearrangement joins TRBV5-1 to TRBJ1-3, with D maybe TRBD1 (5 bases). Sequencing used CD4+ T cells sorted from blood, obtained at approximately week 34, from a patient treated with tofacitinib. CDR3 in DNA: TGCGCCAGCAGCTTGGGATCCAGGGACACCATATATTTT. This codes for CASSLGSRDTIYF.